This T cell receptor (beta chain) was captured in a study of brain T cells in children with intractable seizures. Study findings and constraints: Clones missing pre-surgery may reflect undersampling of that blood sample. HCMV serostatus was not known, and viral specificity came from CDR3 similarity only.

Sequencing was limited to surgery cases with top T cell transcript signatures in brain tissue. Patients received at least one anti-epileptic drug before surgery. TCRdb's copy holds only in-frame clones and misses some; the assay was immunoSEQ multiplex PCR. The sample has approximately 60,000 clones, 90% to 97% seen once; the top ten hold more than 0.3%. About this clone itself: What it recognizes is unknown.

The CDR3 spans 13 residues. CDR1 and CDR2 (germline): SGHDN, FVKESK. V lost 4 bases to trimming and J lost 4 bases, with 8 bases between them. This chain uses TRBV14 with TRBJ2-1; no firm D call. This TCR was recovered from a boy in the first two years of life with focal cortical dysplasia and intractable seizures. The sequencing used peripheral blood, collected at surgery. CDR3 bases: TGTGCCAGCAGCCCTTCTTCATACAATGAGCAGTTCTTC. Translation gives CASSPSSYNEQFF.